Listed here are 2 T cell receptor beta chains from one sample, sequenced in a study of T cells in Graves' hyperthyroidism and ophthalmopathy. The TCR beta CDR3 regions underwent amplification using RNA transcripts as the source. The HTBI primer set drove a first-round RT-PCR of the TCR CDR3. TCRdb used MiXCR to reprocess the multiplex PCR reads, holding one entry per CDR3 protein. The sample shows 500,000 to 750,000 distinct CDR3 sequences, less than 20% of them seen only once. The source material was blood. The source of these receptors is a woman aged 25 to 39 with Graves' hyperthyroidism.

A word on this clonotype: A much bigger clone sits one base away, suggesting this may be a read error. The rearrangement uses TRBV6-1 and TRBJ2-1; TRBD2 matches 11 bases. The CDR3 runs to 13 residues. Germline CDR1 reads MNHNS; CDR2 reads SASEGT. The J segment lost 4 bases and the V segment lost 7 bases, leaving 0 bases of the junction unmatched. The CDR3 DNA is TGTGCCAGCACTAGCGGGAGGTACAATGAGCAGTTCTTC. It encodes CASTSGRYNEQFF.

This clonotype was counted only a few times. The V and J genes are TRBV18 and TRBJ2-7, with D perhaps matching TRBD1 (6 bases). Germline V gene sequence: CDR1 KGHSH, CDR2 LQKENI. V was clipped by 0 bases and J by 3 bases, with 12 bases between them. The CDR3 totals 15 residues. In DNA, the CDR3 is TGTGCCAGCTCACCACCTTCCAGGGGCAGCTACGAGCAGTACTTC. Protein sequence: CASSPPSRGSYEQYF.